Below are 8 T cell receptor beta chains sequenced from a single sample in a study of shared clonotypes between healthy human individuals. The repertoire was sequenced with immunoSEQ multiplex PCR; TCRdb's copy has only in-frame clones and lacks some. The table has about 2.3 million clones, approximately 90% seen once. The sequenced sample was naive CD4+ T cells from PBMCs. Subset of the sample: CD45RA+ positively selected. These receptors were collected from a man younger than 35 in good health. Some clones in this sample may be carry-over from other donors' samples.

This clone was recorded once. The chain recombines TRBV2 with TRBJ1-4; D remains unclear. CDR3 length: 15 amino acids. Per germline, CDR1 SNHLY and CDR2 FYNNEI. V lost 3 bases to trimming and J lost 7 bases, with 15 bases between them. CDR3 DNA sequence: TGTGCCAGCAGTGATACCTTTACCCGGGGTGAAAAACTGTTTTTT. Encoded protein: CASSDTFTRGEKLFF.

In nucleotides, the CDR3 is TGTGCCAGAAGCTTGGTCCTGGCTAGCGGGAGGTATCCTAGCTCCTACAATGAGCAGTTCTTC. Amino acids: CARSLVLASGRYPSSYNEQFF. The rearrangement links TRBV5-3 to TRBJ2-1, with 11 bases that match TRBD2. TRBV5-3 is recorded as an ORF, its role being uncertain. Germline trimming cut 0 bases from V and 0 bases from J; bases unmatched to any gene: 14. The CDR3 is 21 amino acids.

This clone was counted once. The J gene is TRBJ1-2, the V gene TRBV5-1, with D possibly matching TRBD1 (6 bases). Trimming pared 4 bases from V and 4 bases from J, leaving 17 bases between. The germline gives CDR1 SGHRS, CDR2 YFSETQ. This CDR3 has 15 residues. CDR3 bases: TGCGCCAGCAGCCTCGAGACGGGGGGCCGCTATGGCTACACCTTC. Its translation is CASSLETGGRYGYTF. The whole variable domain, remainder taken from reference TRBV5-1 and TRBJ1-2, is KAGVTQTPRYLIKTRGQQVTLSCSPISGHRSVSWYQQTPGQGLQFLFEYFSETQRNKGNFPGRFSGRQFSNSRSEMNVSTLELGDSALYLCASSLETGGRYGYTFGSGTRLTVV.

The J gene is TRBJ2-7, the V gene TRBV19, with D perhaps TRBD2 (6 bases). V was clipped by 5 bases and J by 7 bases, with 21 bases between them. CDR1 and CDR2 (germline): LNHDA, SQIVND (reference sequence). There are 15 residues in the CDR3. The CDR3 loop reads CASSVVSSGAREQYF. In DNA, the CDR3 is TGTGCCAGTAGTGTGGTTAGTAGCGGAGCCAGGGAGCAGTACTTC.

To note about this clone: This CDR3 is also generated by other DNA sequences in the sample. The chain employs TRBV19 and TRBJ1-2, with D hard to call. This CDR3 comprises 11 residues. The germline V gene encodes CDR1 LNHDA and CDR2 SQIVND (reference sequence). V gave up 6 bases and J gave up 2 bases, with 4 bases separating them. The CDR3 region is CASSGNYGYTF. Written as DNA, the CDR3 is TGTGCCAGTAGCGGGAACTATGGCTACACCTTC.

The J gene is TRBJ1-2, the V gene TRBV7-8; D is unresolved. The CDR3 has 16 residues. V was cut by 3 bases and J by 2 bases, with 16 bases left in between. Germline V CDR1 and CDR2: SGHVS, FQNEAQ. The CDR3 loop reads CASSFGREAPNYGYTF. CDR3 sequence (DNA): TGTGCCAGCAGCTTCGGGAGGGAGGCCCCCAACTATGGCTACACCTTC.

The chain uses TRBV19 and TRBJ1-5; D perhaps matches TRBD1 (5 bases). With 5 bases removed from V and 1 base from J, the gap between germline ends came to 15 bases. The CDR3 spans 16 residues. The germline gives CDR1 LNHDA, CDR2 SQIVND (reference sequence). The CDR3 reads CASSPPGLPSNQPQHF. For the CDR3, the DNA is TGTGCCAGTAGTCCCCCGGGACTCCCAAGCAATCAGCCCCAGCATTTT.

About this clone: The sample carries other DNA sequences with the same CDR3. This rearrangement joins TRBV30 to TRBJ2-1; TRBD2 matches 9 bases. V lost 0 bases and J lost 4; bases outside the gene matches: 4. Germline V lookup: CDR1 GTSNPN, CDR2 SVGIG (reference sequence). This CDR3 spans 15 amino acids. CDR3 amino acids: CAWSVLAGSYNEQFF. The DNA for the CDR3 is TGTGCCTGGAGTGTGCTAGCGGGGTCTTACAATGAGCAGTTCTTC.